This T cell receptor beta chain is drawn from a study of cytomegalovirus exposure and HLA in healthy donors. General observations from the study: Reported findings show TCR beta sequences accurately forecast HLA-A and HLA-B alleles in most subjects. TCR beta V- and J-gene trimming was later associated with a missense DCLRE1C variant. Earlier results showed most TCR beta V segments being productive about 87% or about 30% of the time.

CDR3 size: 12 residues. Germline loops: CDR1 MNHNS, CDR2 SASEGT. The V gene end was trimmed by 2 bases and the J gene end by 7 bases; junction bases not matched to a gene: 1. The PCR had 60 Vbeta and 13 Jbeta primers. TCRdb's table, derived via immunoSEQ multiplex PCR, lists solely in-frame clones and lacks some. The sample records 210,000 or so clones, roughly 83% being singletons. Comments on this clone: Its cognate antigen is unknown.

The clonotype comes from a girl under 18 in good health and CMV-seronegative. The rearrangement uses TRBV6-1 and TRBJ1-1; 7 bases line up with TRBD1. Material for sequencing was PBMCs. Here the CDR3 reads CASSERQGEAFF. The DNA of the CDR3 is TGTGCCAGCAGTGAAAGACAGGGTGAAGCTTTCTTT.